One and the same sample provided the 26 T cell receptor beta chains below, sequenced in a study of OX40 agonist ivuxolimab in advanced cancers. The table came from immunoSEQ multiplex PCR; TCRdb's copy has only in-frame clones and leaves some out. The repertoire has 70,000 or so clones, approximately 84% of them found once; the top ten carry 15% to 20%. The input for sequencing was CD4+ or CD8+ T cells sorted from blood, taken in a trial of the OX40 agonist ivuxolimab. The receptors here all came from an adult with an advanced solid tumor such as melanoma, head and neck, liver or kidney cancer.

The rearrangement links TRBV6-6 to TRBJ2-7, with TRBD1 identical over 7 bases. Germline-derived CDR1 and CDR2 are MNHNY and SVGAGI (reference sequence). J lost 3 bases, V lost 6 bases, and 8 bases had no gene match. This CDR3 spans 14 amino acids. This CDR3 reads CASSPGQPIYEQYF. As DNA, the CDR3 is TGTGCCAGCAGCCCGGGACAGCCGATCTACGAGCAGTACTTC.

The gene calls are TRBV6-5 and TRBJ1-2; the D gene is possibly TRBD1 (6 bases). V gave up 5 bases and J gave up 4 bases, with 11 bases separating them. This CDR3 comprises 13 residues. Germline CDR1 MNHEY, CDR2 SVGAGI. Here the CDR3 DNA reads TGTGCCAGCAGTCCCCGGACAGTCTATGGCTACACCTTC. This gives the protein CASSPRTVYGYTF.

The CDR3 loop is CASRSPGGAYYGYTF. In nucleotides, the CDR3 is TGCGCCAGCAGGTCCCCAGGGGGCGCTTACTATGGCTACACCTTC. The chain joins TRBV5-1 to TRBJ1-2; 8 bases fit TRBD1. Per the germline V gene, CDR1 is SGHRS and CDR2 is YFSETQ. This CDR3 is built from 15 residues. After removal of 5 bases from V and 3 bases from J, the junction contained 9 bases not matched to a gene.

The rearrangement links TRBV19 to TRBJ1-1; 12 bases match TRBD1. The V segment lost 6 bases and the J segment 3 bases; nucleotides outside the gene matches: 8. Germline assignment: CDR1 LNHDA and CDR2 SQIVND (reference sequence). The CDR3 consists of 16 residues. The CDR3 loop reads CASSTGTGGLDTEAFF. CDR3 coding DNA: TGTGCCAGTAGCACCGGGACAGGGGGCCTGGACACTGAAGCTTTCTTT.

This clone came up once. DNA of the CDR3: TGTGCCAGCAGCCAAGACGGGGGTGGGTATGGCTACACCTTC. Amino acids: CASSQDGGGYGYTF. The rearrangement links TRBV14 to TRBJ1-2, with D possibly TRBD1 on 5 matching bases. From germline, CDR1 is SGHDN and CDR2 FVKESK. The V end lost 0 bases, the J end lost 5 bases, and 10 bases lay between the germline ends. This CDR3 region has 14 residues.

J is TRBJ2-1 and V is TRBV29-1, with 7 bases matching TRBD2. The CDR3 runs 18 residues. Germline loops: CDR1 SQVTM, CDR2 ANQGSEA. V lost 7 bases, J lost 1 base, and 19 bases stayed unmatched. CDR3 bases: TGCAGCGCCATACGGGGGAAACTAGCGTACCAATCCTACAATGAGCAGTTCTTC. Residues: CSAIRGKLAYQSYNEQFF.

The genes are TRBV6-6 and TRBJ1-1, with D perhaps matching TRBD1 (5 bases). Trimming removed 6 bases from V and 0 bases from J, with 14 bases in between. Germline V gives CDR1 MNHNY, CDR2 SVGAGI (reference sequence). The CDR3 is 15 residues long. The CDR3 region is CASRGTDIMNTEAFF. The CDR3 DNA is TGTGCCAGCAGAGGTACGGACATCATGAACACTGAAGCTTTCTTT.

The rearrangement joins TRBV19 to TRBJ2-2; 9 bases agree with TRBD2. Germline CDR1 and CDR2: LNHDA and SQIVND (reference sequence). This CDR3 is 17 amino acids long. The V and J ends lost 4 bases and 5 bases, in that order; junction bases with no gene match: 11. For the CDR3, the DNA is TGTGCCAGTAGTACACCGGGACAAGCGGGGGGAACCGGGGAGCTGTTTTTT. This translates into CASSTPGQAGGTGELFF.

This sequence joins TRBV5-1 and TRBJ2-7; 12 nucleotides agree with TRBD2. Germline assignment: CDR1 SGHRS and CDR2 YFSETQ. The CDR3 is made up of 19 amino acids. V lost 0 bases to trimming and J lost 2 bases; unmatched junction nucleotides: 12. For the CDR3, the DNA is TGCGCCAGCAGCTTGGTATGGTCCGGGACTAGCGGGTCTCCCTACGAGCAGTACTTC. Translation gives CASSLVWSGTSGSPYEQYF.

The chain employs TRBV2 and TRBJ2-5, with 11 bases that match TRBD2. This CDR3 has 14 residues. Germline V gives CDR1 SNHLY, CDR2 FYNNEI. Trimming took 8 bases from V and 4 from J; bases not matched to a gene: 6. CDR3 loop: CASGLAGGPETQYF. CDR3 nucleotides: TGTGCCAGCGGATTAGCGGGAGGGCCAGAGACCCAGTACTTC.

The chain combines TRBV27 with TRBJ2-7; TRBD2 matches 9 bases. This CDR3 comprises 17 residues. Losses at the gene ends were 1 base for V and 2 bases for J; bases not matched to a gene: 9. Looked up from germline, CDR1 is MNHEY and CDR2 is SMNVEV (reference sequence). DNA for the CDR3: TGTGCCAGCAGTTTATTGGAGACTAGCGGAGCCCCCTACGAGCAGTACTTC. Translating it yields CASSLLETSGAPYEQYF.

The rearrangement joins TRBV29-1 to TRBJ2-1; possibly TRBD2 for D (5 bases). Germline CDR1 reads SQVTM; CDR2 reads ANQGSEA. The CDR3 consists of 15 residues. Trimming cost V 0 bases and J 6 bases, with 15 bases left between them. The CDR3 spells CSVEDRQKTINEQFF. The CDR3 nucleotides are TGCAGCGTTGAAGATCGGCAGAAGACTATCAATGAGCAGTTCTTC.

The gene calls are TRBV6-1 and TRBJ2-3; 9 nucleotides line up with TRBD1. CDR3 length: 15 amino acids. The J segment lost 4 bases and the V segment lost 9 bases, leaving 11 bases of the junction unmatched. Germline-derived CDR1 and CDR2 are MNHNS and SASEGT. The CDR3 DNA reads TGTGCCAGTTCCCCGGGGGGACAGGGCTCAGATACGCAGTATTTT. Its translation: CASSPGGQGSDTQYF.

The CDR3 DNA follows: TGTGCCAGCAGTGAAGCACCCGGGCAGGGTATTAATGAAAAACTGTTTTTT. Translating gives CASSEAPGQGINEKLFF. The V gene is TRBV6-1, the J gene TRBJ1-4; D is possibly TRBD1 (5 bases). The V end was cut by 0 bases, the J end by 4 bases, with 15 bases between. The length of the CDR3 is 17 residues. Germline assignment: CDR1 MNHNS and CDR2 SASEGT.

The V gene is TRBV29-1, the J gene TRBJ1-4; D remains unclear. The CDR3 spans 11 residues. V was shortened by 6 bases and J by 5 bases, with 7 bases between the two germline ends. CDR1 and CDR2 from the germline V gene are SQVTM and ANQGSEA. CDR3 nucleotide sequence: TGCAGCGTCGCCAGAAATGAAAAACTGTTTTTT. Residues: CSVARNEKLFF.

V is TRBV2 and J is TRBJ1-2; D gene unclear. The CDR3 spans 13 residues. The germline CDR1 and CDR2 sequences are SNHLY and FYNNEI. Trimming shortened V by 1 base and J by 8 bases, and 11 bases separated the two germline ends. CDR3 in amino acids: CASSEGQKRGYTF. CDR3 sequence (DNA): TGTGCCAGCAGTGAAGGCCAGAAACGGGGCTACACCTTC.

The chain couples TRBV5-1 to TRBJ1-6; maybe TRBD1 (5 bases). V was shortened by 7 bases and J by 8 bases, with 13 bases between the two germline ends. CDR1 is SGHRS and CDR2 is YFSETQ in the germline V gene. The CDR3 length is 13 residues. CDR3: CASAPGADSPLHF. CDR3 nucleotides: TGCGCCAGCGCCCCTGGGGCTGATTCACCCCTCCACTTT. Together with reference TRBV5-1 and TRBJ1-6, the CDR3 gives the full variable domain: KAGVTQTPRYLIKTRGQQVTLSCSPISGHRSVSWYQQTPGQGLQFLFEYFSETQRNKGNFPGRFSGRQFSNSRSEMNVSTLELGDSALYLCASAPGADSPLHFGNGTRLTVT.

This clone was observed once. One end of the junction is discordant with germline, which a read error may explain. The rearrangement joins TRBV7-7 to TRBJ2-7; D is unclear. Looked up from germline, CDR1 is SSHAT and CDR2 is FNYEAQ (reference sequence). The length of the CDR3 is 14 residues. CDR3 nucleotide sequence: TGTGCTAGCAGCCTAGACAAGTTCGGTTCCGAGCAGTACTTC. It codes for CASSLDKFGSEQYF.

This chain uses TRBV5-1 with TRBJ1-1; D is perhaps TRBD1 (6 bases). In germline, CDR1 is SGHRS, CDR2 YFSETQ. The V end lost 0 bases, the J end lost 5 bases, and 14 bases lay between the germline ends. The CDR3 contains 15 residues. The CDR3 loop is CASSLAPGGGTEAFF. CDR3 in DNA: TGCGCCAGCAGCTTGGCCCCGGGGGGCGGTACTGAAGCTTTCTTT.

This chain uses TRBV11-3 with TRBJ2-3, with a possible D match to TRBD1 (6 bases). The V gene lost 5 bases and the J gene lost 3 bases, with 12 bases spanning the gap. CDR1 is SGHNT and CDR2 is YENEEA in the germline V gene. The CDR3 loop spans 14 amino acids. The CDR3 loop reads CASSDRTGTDTQYF. The CDR3 nucleotides read TGTGCCAGCAGCGACAGGACGGGTACAGATACGCAGTATTTT.

V and J are TRBV10-1 and TRBJ2-3; D is tentatively TRBD1 or TRBD2 (5 bases each). V dropped 6 bases and J dropped 0 bases, with 22 bases sitting between them. The CDR3 consists of 18 residues. Germline V gene data show CDR1 as WNHNN and CDR2 as SYGVQD (reference sequence). The CDR3, as DNA: TGCGCCAGCAGATTATCCTCGACCGGGGCAGGGAGCACAGATACGCAGTATTTT. Its protein is CASRLSSTGAGSTDTQYF.

This chain links TRBV28 with TRBJ2-5; 10 bases agree with TRBD2. The J call could be wrong; TRBJ2-7 is a better fit for the DNA end. The CDR3 totals 14 residues. Germline V gives CDR1 MDHEN, CDR2 SYDVKM. The CDR3 region has the DNA TGTGCCAGCACCGGGACTAGCGAGGGCCACGAGCAGTACTTC. This sequence encodes CASTGTSEGHEQYF.

The chain links TRBV29-1 to TRBJ1-2; TRBD1 aligns across 8 bases. The J segment lost 3 bases and the V segment lost 6 bases, leaving 3 bases of the junction unmatched. Germline-derived CDR1 and CDR2 are SQVTM and ANQGSEA. The CDR3 consists of 12 residues. The CDR3 here is CSVSDRDYGYTF. In DNA, the CDR3 is TGCAGCGTCTCGGACAGGGACTATGGCTACACCTTC.

The chain combines TRBV5-1 with TRBJ1-2; no definite D call. The CDR3 is made up of 15 amino acids. CDR1 and CDR2 (germline): SGHRS, YFSETQ. Trimming took 0 bases from V and 0 from J, leaving 9 bases between them. The DNA of the CDR3 is TGCGCCAGCAGCTTGGATTTCACTGCTAACTATGGCTACACCTTC. Its protein is CASSLDFTANYGYTF.

This clone was found once. The chain links TRBV28 to TRBJ2-7; 15 positions match TRBD2. This CDR3 contains 15 residues. Trimming at V came to 6 bases and at J to 5 bases, leaving 5 bases not matched to a gene. Germline loops: CDR1 MDHEN, CDR2 SYDVKM. The CDR3 reads CASRPGLAGGHEQYF. The CDR3 region has the DNA TGTGCCAGCAGGCCGGGACTAGCGGGAGGTCACGAGCAGTACTTC.

The CDR3 nucleotides are TGTGCCAGCCAGGGCCAAGAGACCCAGTACTTC. This encodes CASQGQETQYF. The chain is built from TRBV2 and TRBJ2-5, with a tentative D call TRBD1 (5 bases). With 8 bases removed from V and 1 base from J, the gap between germline ends came to 5 bases. The CDR3 contains 11 residues. Germline-derived CDR1 and CDR2 are SNHLY and FYNNEI.